This is a list of T cell receptor beta chains from one sample in a study of blood T cells in healthy people across ages. From the 5' RACE reads, TCRdb called clonotypes with MiXCR, one entry per CDR3 protein. Of about 1.6 million distinct CDR3 sequences listed, around 35% were seen once; the top ten hold approximately 10%. The sequencing sample was made of blood. The receptor source for this set is a young woman in good health. CDR3s include the opening cysteine and the closing phenylalanine or tryptophan. Fields, in order: CDR3 length, D gene, V gene, J gene, clone size, CDR3 DNA, CDR3 protein. The D gene is left open where the match is weak. For some rows the clone size is stated as once, few or many, or as a class when expanded; others skip it.

15,.,TRBV7-3,TRBJ2-6,few,TGTGCCAGCAGGCTGTCGGGGGCTGGGGCCAACGTCCTGACTTTC,CASRLSGAGANVLTF
15,.,TRBV6-1,TRBJ2-3,few,TGTGCCAGCAGGGGTTCCGAGGTTGGCACAGATACGCAGTATTTT,CASRGSEVGTDTQYF
11,.,TRBV5-8,TRBJ1-5,.,TGTGCCAGCAGCGCCTATCAGCCCCAGCATTTT,CASSAYQPQHF
18,.,TRBV14,TRBJ2-4,.,TGTGCCAGCAGCCAAGATGGTCGGACAGATTTAGCCAAAAACATTCAGTACTTC,CASSQDGRTDLAKNIQYF
16,.,TRBV5-1,TRBJ2-5,.,TGCGCCAGCGGCTTGTATGGGACAGCGAGCGGGGAGACCCAGTACTTC,CASGLYGTASGETQYF
15,TRBD2,TRBV20-1,TRBJ2-1,.,TGCAGTGCCTTTGGGACTAGCGGGAGGGGGAATGAGCAGTTCTTC,CSAFGTSGRGNEQFF
14,.,TRBV4-1,TRBJ1-2,.,TGCGCCAGCAGCCAAGTTCTGGGTAACTATGGCTACACCTTC,CASSQVLGNYGYTF
15,.,TRBV29-1,TRBJ2-5,many,TGCAGCGTTGAAGAGGCTTCAGGGGCGCGGGAGACCCAGTACTTC,CSVEEASGARETQYF
14,.,TRBV5-1,TRBJ2-4,many,TGCGCCAGCAGCGCTTGGGGGGCACAAAACATTCAGTACTTC,CASSAWGAQNIQYF
14,.,TRBV7-2,TRBJ2-4,.,TGTGCCAGCAGCGATCTTGCCCTTCAAAACATTCAGTACTTC,CASSDLALQNIQYF
15,TRBD2,TRBV4-1,TRBJ2-5,few,TGCGCCAGCAGCCTCGGGGAGCGGGGTGGGGAGACCCAGTACTTC,CASSLGERGGETQYF
14,.,TRBV9,TRBJ1-2,.,TGTGCCAGCAGCCCAATGGGGAGGAACTATGGCTACACCTTC,CASSPMGRNYGYTF
12,TRBD1,TRBV29-1,TRBJ1-1,.,TGCAGCGTGGGACAGGCGAACACTGAAGCTTTCTTT,CSVGQANTEAFF
14,TRBD2,TRBV4-1,TRBJ2-7,.,TGCGCCAGCAGCCAACGGCGGGAGTCCTACGAGCAGTACTTC,CASSQRRESYEQYF
14,.,TRBV5-1,TRBJ2-1,few,TGCACCAGCCACCGAGGGGGGAACTACAATGAGCAGTTCTTC,CTSHRGGNYNEQFF
17,TRBD2,TRBV20-1,TRBJ2-3,few,TGCAGTGCTAAGGACCACCTTCTAGCGGGGGGATTGAATACGCAGTATTTT,CSAKDHLLAGGLNTQYF
12,.,TRBV7-9,TRBJ1-2,.,TGTGCCAGCAGCTTTGACGCCATTCACTACACCTTC,CASSFDAIHYTF
13,TRBD2,TRBV29-1,TRBJ2-1,few,TGCAGCGTCCGACTAGCGTTTTACAATGAGCAGTTCTTC,CSVRLAFYNEQFF
12,.,TRBV7-2,TRBJ2-3,.,TGTGCCAGCAGGCAATACACAGATACGCAGTATTTT,CASRQYTDTQYF
16,.,TRBV20-1,TRBJ2-1,.,TGCAGTGCTAGAGATCAGCCGAGGTTCTCCTACAATGAGCAGTTCTTC,CSARDQPRFSYNEQFF
14,.,TRBV3-1,TRBJ1-1,.,TGTGCCAGCAGCCAGGAGGCAGCGAACACTGAAGCTTTCTTT,CASSQEAANTEAFF
13,TRBD1,TRBV27,TRBJ1-1,few,TGTGCCAGCAGTATCGGGACAGGGAACGAAGCTTTCTTT,CASSIGTGNEAFF
15,.,TRBV20-1,TRBJ2-1,few,TGCAGTGCTAGAGCACATGCCGGTAGCAGCAATGAGCAGTTCTTC,CSARAHAGSSNEQFF
15,TRBD2,TRBV27,TRBJ2-7,many,TGTGCCAGCAGCTTAAGTACTAGCGGGACCTACGAGCAGTACTTC,CASSLSTSGTYEQYF
14,TRBD2,TRBV7-9,TRBJ2-7,.,TGTGCCAGCAACTTTAGCGGGAGCCGTTACGAGCAGTACTTC,CASNFSGSRYEQYF
14,.,TRBV20-1,TRBJ1-1,few,TGCAGTGTGTTCGGGGGGGGGATGAACACTGAAGCTTTCTTT,CSVFGGGMNTEAFF
12,.,TRBV9,TRBJ2-1,few,.,CASSVAGGAKFF
13,.,TRBV28,TRBJ1-2,.,TGTGCCAGCAGTTACCAGAACGCGCGAGGCTACACCTTC,CASSYQNARGYTF
16,.,TRBV5-1,TRBJ2-7,few,TGCGCCAGCAGCTTGGAGGGACCCCAGTCGGGAAACGAGCAGTACTTC,CASSLEGPQSGNEQYF
15,TRBD1,TRBV20-1,TRBJ2-1,many,TGCAGTGCTAGAGAGGGACAGGGGGCGCGGAATGAGCAGTTCTTC,CSAREGQGARNEQFF
18,TRBD2,TRBV3-1,TRBJ2-3,.,TGTGCCAGCAGCCAAGTACCTTGGACTAGCGGTCGCACAGATACGCAGTATTTT,CASSQVPWTSGRTDTQYF
12,.,TRBV6-6,TRBJ1-4,few,TGTGCCAGCATGGGTTTGGGTGAAAAACTGTTTTTT,CASMGLGEKLFF
15,.,TRBV12-3/TRBV12-4,TRBJ2-1,once,TGTGCCAGCAGTTTAGGCAGGGAAATGTACAATGAGCAGTTCTTC,CASSLGREMYNEQFF
14,.,TRBV15,TRBJ1-2,many,TGTGCCACCAGCAGAGATCGGGGGACCTATGGCTACACCTTC,CATSRDRGTYGYTF
14,.,TRBV4-2,TRBJ2-7,few,TGTGCCAGCAGCCAAGAATCTGCAATCTACGAGCAGTACTTC,CASSQESAIYEQYF
16,TRBD1,TRBV24-1,TRBJ1-5,.,TGTGCCACCAGTGATCGCGGACAGGGAGGCGATCAGCCCCAGCATTTT,CATSDRGQGGDQPQHF
15,TRBD1,TRBV28,TRBJ2-3,.,TGTGCCAGCAGTCCTTACAGGGGAGGCACAGATACGCAGTATTTT,CASSPYRGGTDTQYF
17,TRBD2,TRBV7-9,TRBJ2-1,few,TGTGCCAGCAGCTGGACCGGCGGGGGGGCCAGTGATAATGAGCAGTTCTTC,CASSWTGGGASDNEQFF
16,TRBD2,TRBV12-3/TRBV12-4,TRBJ2-1,few,TGTGCCAGCAGTTGGACTAGCGGGCCCACCTACAATGAGCAGTTCTTC,CASSWTSGPTYNEQFF
17,TRBD2,TRBV6-4,TRBJ2-1,.,TGTGCCAGCAGTGTCAGCTTTGGGGCGGGAGGGCCCATTGAGCAGTTCTTC,CASSVSFGAGGPIEQFF
13,.,TRBV20-1,TRBJ1-2,.,TGCAGTGCTGCCGACAGCCAGAACTATGGCTACACCTTC,CSAADSQNYGYTF
17,TRBD1,TRBV7-9,TRBJ1-6,.,TGTGCCAGCAGCTCCGGACAGGGGGGTACCTATAATTCACCCCTCCACTTT,CASSSGQGGTYNSPLHF
13,.,TRBV7-3,TRBJ2-5,.,TGTGCCAGCAGCCCTGGTAGTTGGAAGACCCAGTACTTC,CASSPGSWKTQYF
12,.,TRBV9,TRBJ2-7,many,TGTGCCAGCAGCGACGGGGGAGGCGAGCAGTACTTC,CASSDGGGEQYF
10,.,TRBV29-1,TRBJ1-1,.,TGCAGCGTTCGGGTCACTGAAGCTTTCTTT,CSVRVTEAFF
12,.,TRBV6-1,TRBJ2-5,.,TGTGCCGCCGGAAGGGTTGGCGAGACCCAGTACTTC,CAAGRVGETQYF
15,.,TRBV5-6,TRBJ1-2,.,TGTGCCAGCAGCTTGGTGAAGGGGGTTAACTATGGCTACACCTTC,CASSLVKGVNYGYTF
14,TRBD1,TRBV7-9,TRBJ2-5,few,TGTGCCGGCGGGACAGGAGAACACCAAGAGACCCAGTACTTC,CAGGTGEHQETQYF
15,.,TRBV2,TRBJ1-5,few,TGTGCCAGCAGCCAACAGGGCGCTTACAATCAGCCCCAGCATTTT,CASSQQGAYNQPQHF
13,.,TRBV10-3,TRBJ2-1,.,TGTGCCATCAGTGAGTCGGAGGCCCGTGAGCAGTTCTTC,CAISESEAREQFF
14,.,TRBV27,TRBJ2-1,few,TGTGCCAGCAGTTTTAGGCAGGGATACAATGAGCAGTTCTTC,CASSFRQGYNEQFF
17,.,TRBV27,TRBJ1-1,few,TGTGCCAGCAGTTTATCGAGGCTGGGACGGACGAACACTGAAGCTTTCTTT,CASSLSRLGRTNTEAFF
16,.,TRBV13,TRBJ2-7,few,TGTGCCAGCAGCTTAGAACGGGGGCAGAGCTCCTACGAGCAGTACTTC,CASSLERGQSSYEQYF
14,.,TRBV9,TRBJ2-5,.,TGTGCCAGCAGCGTAGTTCAAGGGGGTGAGACCCAGTACTTC,CASSVVQGGETQYF